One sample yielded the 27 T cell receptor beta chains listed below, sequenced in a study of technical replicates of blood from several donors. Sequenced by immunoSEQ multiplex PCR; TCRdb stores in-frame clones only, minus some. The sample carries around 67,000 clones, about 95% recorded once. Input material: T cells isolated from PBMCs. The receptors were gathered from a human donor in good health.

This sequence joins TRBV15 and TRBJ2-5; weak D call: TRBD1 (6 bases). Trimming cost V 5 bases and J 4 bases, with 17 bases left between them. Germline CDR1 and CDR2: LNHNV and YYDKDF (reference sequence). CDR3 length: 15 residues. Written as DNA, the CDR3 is TGTGCCACCAGCGGCCTCAGGGGCTGGGGAGAGACCCAGTACTTC. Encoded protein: CATSGLRGWGETQYF.

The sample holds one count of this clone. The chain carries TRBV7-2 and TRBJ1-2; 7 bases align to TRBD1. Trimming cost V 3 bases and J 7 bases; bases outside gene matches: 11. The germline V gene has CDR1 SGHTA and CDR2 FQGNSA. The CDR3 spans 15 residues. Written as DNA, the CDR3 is TGTGCCAGCAGCTTTTTGGCACAGGGGAGGAGTGGCTACACCTTC. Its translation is CASSFLAQGRSGYTF.

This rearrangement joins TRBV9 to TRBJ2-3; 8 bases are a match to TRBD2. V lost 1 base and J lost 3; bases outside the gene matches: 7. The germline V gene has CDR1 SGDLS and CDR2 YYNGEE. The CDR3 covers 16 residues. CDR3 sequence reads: CASSVRPGGSTDTQYF. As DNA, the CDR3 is TGTGCCAGCAGCGTACGCCCGGGGGGGAGTACAGATACGCAGTATTTT. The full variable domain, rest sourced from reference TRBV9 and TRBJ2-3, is DSGVTQTPKHLITATGQRVTLRCSPRSGDLSVYWYQQSLDQGLQFLIQYYNGEERAKGNILERFSAQQFPDLHSELNLSSLELGDSALYFCASSVRPGGSTDTQYFGPGTRLTVL.

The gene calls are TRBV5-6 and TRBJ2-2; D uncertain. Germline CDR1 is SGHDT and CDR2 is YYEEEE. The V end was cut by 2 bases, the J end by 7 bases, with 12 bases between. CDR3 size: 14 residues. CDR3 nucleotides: TGTGCCAGCAGCTTAAGTCGGGTAGGCGGGGAGCTGTTTTTT. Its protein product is CASSLSRVGGELFF. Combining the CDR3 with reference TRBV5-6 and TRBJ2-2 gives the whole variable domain DAGVTQSPTHLIKTRGQQVTLRCSPKSGHDTVSWYQQALGQGPQFIFQYYEEEERQRGNFPDRFSGHQFPNYSSELNVNALLLGDSALYLCASSLSRVGGELFFGEGSRLTVL.

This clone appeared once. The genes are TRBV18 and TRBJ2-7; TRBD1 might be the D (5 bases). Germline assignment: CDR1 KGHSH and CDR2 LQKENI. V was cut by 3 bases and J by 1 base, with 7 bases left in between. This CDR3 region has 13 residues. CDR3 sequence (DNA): TGTGCCAGCTCACCCCAGGGATCCTACGAGCAGTACTTC. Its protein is CASSPQGSYEQYF. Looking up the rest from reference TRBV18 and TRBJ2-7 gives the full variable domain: NAGVMQNPRHLVRRRGQEARLRCSPMKGHSHVYWYRQLPEEGLKFMVYLQKENIIDESGMPKERFSAEFPKEGPSILRIQQVVRGDSAAYFCASSPQGSYEQYFGPGTRLTVT.

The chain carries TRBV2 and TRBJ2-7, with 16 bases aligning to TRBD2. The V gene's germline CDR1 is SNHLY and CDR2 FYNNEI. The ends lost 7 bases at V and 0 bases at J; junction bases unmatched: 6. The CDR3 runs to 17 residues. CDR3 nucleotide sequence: TGTGCCAGCAAGATCGGGACTAGCGGGAGGGACTCCTACGAGCAGTACTTC. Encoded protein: CASKIGTSGRDSYEQYF.

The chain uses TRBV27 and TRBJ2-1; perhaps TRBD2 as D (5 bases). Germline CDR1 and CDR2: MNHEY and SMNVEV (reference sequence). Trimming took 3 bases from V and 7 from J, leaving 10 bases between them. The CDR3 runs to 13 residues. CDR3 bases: TGTGCCAGCAGTTTCCTAGCCGGGAATGAGCAGTTCTTC. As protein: CASSFLAGNEQFF.

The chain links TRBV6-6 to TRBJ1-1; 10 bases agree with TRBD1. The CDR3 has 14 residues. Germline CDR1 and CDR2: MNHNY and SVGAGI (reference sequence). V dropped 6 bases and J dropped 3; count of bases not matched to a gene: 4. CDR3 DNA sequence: TGTGCCAGCAGGGGGGACAGGGGCGACACTGAAGCTTTCTTT. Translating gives CASRGDRGDTEAFF.

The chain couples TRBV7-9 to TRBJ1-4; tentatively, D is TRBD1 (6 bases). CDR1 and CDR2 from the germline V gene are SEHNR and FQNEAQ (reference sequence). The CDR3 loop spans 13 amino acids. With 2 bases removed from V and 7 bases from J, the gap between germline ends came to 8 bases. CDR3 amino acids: CASSLTGTEKLFF. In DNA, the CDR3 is TGTGCCAGCAGCTTAACAGGGACTGAAAAACTGTTTTTT.

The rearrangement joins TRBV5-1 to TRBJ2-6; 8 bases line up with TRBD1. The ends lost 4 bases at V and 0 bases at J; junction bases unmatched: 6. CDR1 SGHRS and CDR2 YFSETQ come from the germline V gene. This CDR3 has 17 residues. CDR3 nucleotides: TGCGCCAGCAGCCCGACAGGGGTTACCTCTGGGGCCAACGTCCTGACTTTC. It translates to CASSPTGVTSGANVLTF.

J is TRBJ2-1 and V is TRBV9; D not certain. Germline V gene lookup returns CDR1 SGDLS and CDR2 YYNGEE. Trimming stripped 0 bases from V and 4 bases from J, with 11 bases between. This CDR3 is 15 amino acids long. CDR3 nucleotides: TGTGCCAGCAGCGTAGAAGGTTCAGGTTACAATGAGCAGTTCTTC. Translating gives CASSVEGSGYNEQFF. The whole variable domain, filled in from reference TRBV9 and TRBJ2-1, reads DSGVTQTPKHLITATGQRVTLRCSPRSGDLSVYWYQQSLDQGLQFLIQYYNGEERAKGNILERFSAQQFPDLHSELNLSSLELGDSALYFCASSVEGSGYNEQFFGPGTRLTVL.

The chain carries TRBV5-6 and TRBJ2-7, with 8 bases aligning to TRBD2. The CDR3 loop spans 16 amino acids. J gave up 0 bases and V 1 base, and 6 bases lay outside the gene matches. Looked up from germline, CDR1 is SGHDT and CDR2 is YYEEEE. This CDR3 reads CASSLYPGGRSYEQYF. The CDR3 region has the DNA TGTGCCAGCAGCTTGTATCCGGGAGGGCGCTCCTACGAGCAGTACTTC.

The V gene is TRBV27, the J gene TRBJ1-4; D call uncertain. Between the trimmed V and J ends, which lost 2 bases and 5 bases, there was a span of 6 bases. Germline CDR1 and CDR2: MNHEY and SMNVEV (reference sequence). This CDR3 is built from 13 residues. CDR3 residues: CASSLDGNEKLFF. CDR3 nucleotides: TGTGCCAGCAGTTTAGATGGCAATGAAAAACTGTTTTTT.

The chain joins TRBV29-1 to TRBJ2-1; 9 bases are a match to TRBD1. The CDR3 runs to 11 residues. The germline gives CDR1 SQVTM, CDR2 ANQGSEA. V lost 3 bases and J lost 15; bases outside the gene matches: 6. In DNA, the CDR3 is TGCAGCGTTGATCGGGACAGGGCTCGGTTCTTC. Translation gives CSVDRDRARFF.

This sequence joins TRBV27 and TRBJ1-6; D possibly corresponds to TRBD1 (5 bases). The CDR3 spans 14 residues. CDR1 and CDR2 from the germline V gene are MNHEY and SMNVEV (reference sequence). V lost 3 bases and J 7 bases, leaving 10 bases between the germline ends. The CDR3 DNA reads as TGTGCCAGCAGTTTCCGGGGACTAAATTCACCCCTCCACTTT. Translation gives CASSFRGLNSPLHF.

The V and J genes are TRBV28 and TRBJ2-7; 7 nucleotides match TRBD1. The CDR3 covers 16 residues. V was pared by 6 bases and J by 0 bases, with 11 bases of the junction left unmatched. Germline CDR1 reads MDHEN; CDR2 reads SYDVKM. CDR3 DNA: TGTGCCAGCAGCCCGGGACAGTTACCCCCCTCCTACGAGCAGTACTTC. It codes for CASSPGQLPPSYEQYF.

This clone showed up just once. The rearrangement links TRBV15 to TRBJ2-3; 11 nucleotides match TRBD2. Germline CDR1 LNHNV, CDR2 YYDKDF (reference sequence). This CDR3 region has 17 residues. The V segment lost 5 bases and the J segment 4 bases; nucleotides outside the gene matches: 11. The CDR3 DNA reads TGTGCCACCAGCGCACCGTCCGGACTAGCGGGTGCAGATACGCAGTATTTT. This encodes CATSAPSGLAGADTQYF.

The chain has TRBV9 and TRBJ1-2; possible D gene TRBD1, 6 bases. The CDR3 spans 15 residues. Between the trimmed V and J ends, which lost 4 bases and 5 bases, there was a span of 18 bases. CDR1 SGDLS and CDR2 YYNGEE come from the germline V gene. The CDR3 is CASSLRAQGAYGYTF. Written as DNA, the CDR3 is TGTGCCAGCAGCCTCCGAGCACAGGGCGCTTATGGCTACACCTTC.

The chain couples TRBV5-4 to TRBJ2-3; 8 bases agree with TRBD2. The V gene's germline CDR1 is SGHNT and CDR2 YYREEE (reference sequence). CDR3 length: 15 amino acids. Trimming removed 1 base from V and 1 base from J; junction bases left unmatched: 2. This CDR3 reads CASSLSGRGTDTQYF. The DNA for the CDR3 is TGTGCCAGCAGCTTGAGCGGGAGAGGCACAGATACGCAGTATTTT.

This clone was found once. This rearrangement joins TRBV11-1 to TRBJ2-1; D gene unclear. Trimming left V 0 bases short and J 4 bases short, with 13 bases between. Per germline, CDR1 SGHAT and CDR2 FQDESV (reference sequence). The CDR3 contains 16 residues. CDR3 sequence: CASSLAVRSYYNEQFF. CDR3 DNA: TGTGCCAGCAGCTTAGCCGTTCGTAGCTATTACAATGAGCAGTTCTTC.

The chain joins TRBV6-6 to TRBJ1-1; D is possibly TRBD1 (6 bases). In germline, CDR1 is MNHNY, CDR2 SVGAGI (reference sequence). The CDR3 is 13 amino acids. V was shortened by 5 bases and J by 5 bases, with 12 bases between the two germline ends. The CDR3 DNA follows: TGTGCCAGCAGTCAAACAGACAGGACTGAAGCTTTCTTT. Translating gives CASSQTDRTEAFF.

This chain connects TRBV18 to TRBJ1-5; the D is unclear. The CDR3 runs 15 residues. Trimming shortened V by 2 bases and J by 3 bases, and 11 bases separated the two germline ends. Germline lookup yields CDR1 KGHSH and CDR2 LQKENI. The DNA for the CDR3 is TGTGCCAGCTCACCAATGGAGGGCATCAATCAGCCCCAGCATTTT. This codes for CASSPMEGINQPQHF. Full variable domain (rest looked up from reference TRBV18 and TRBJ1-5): NAGVMQNPRHLVRRRGQEARLRCSPMKGHSHVYWYRQLPEEGLKFMVYLQKENIIDESGMPKERFSAEFPKEGPSILRIQQVVRGDSAAYFCASSPMEGINQPQHFGDGTRLSIL.

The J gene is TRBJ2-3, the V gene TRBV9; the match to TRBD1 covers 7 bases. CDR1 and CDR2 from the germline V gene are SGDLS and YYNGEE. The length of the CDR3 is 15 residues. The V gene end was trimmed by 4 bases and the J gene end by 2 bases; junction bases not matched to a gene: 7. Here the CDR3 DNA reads TGTGCCAGCAGCACACCGGGACAGTTCACAGATACGCAGTATTTT. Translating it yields CASSTPGQFTDTQYF.

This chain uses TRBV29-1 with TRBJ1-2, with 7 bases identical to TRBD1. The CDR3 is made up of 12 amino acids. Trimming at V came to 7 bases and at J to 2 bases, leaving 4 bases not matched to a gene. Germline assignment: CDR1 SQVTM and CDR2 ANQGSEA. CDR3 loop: CSAGTENYGYTF. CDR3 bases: TGCAGCGCTGGGACAGAAAACTATGGCTACACCTTC.

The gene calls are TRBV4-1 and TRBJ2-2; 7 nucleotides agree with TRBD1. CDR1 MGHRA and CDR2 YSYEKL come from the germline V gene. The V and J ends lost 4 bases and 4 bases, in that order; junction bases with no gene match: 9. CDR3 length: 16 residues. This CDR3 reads CASSPDGTVLTGELFF. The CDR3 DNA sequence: TGCGCCAGCAGCCCGGACGGGACAGTCCTCACCGGGGAGCTGTTTTTT.

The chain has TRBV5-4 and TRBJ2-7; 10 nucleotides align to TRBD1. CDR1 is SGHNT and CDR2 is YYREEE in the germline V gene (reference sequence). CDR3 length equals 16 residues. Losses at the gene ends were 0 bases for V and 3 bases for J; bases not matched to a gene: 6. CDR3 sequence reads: CASSLASGTGVYEQYF. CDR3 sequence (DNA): TGTGCCAGCAGCTTGGCTTCCGGGACAGGGGTCTACGAGCAGTACTTC.

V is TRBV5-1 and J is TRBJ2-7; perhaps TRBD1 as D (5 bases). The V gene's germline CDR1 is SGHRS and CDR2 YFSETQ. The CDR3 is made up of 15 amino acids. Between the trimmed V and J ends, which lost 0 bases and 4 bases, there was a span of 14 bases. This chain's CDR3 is CASSLEGFGVYEQYF. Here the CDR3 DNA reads TGCGCCAGCAGCTTGGAGGGGTTTGGGGTTTACGAGCAGTACTTC. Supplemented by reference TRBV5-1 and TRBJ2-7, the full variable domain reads KAGVTQTPRYLIKTRGQQVTLSCSPISGHRSVSWYQQTPGQGLQFLFEYFSETQRNKGNFPGRFSGRQFSNSRSEMNVSTLELGDSALYLCASSLEGFGVYEQYFGPGTRLTVT.